A selection of T cell receptor beta chains follows, all from one sample in a study of cytomegalovirus exposure and HLA in healthy donors. Libraries were prepared by immunoSEQ multiplex PCR; TCRdb keeps only in-frame clonotypes and omits some of them. Here the sample spans more than 150,000 clones, about 81% being singletons. Sequences were obtained from PBMCs. These receptors were collected from a young woman in good health and CMV-seronegative. CDR3s include the opening cysteine and the closing phenylalanine or tryptophan. The order of the fields is clone size, D gene, V gene, J gene, CDR3 protein, CDR3 DNA. A D gene is named only where the DNA matches it firmly. The size entry is marked missing in some rows and otherwise reads once, few, many or a size class.

clone_size: -; d_call: -; v_call: TRBV6-1; j_call: TRBJ2-7; cdr3_aa: CASSELAPTYEQYF; cdr3_nt: TGTGCCAGCAGTGAGTTAGCTCCGACCTACGAGCAGTACTTC
clone_size: -; d_call: TRBD1; v_call: TRBV11-2; j_call: TRBJ2-5; cdr3_aa: CASKPSGQGRETQYF; cdr3_nt: TGTGCCAGCAAGCCCTCGGGACAGGGTCGAGAGACCCAGTACTTC
clone_size: -; d_call: -; v_call: TRBV9; j_call: TRBJ2-3; cdr3_aa: CASSPLGSGSTDTQYF; cdr3_nt: TGTGCCAGCAGCCCACTGGGGAGCGGGAGCACAGATACGCAGTATTTT
clone_size: -; d_call: TRBD2; v_call: TRBV5-1; j_call: TRBJ2-1; cdr3_aa: CASSRTSGNNEQFF; cdr3_nt: TGCGCCAGCAGCAGGACTAGCGGGAACAATGAGCAGTTCTTC
clone_size: -; d_call: -; v_call: TRBV5-5; j_call: TRBJ2-7; cdr3_aa: CASSLYEYEQYF; cdr3_nt: TGTGCCAGCAGCTTGTACGAGTACGAGCAGTACTTC
clone_size: -; d_call: -; v_call: TRBV29-1; j_call: TRBJ1-2; cdr3_aa: CSVEIRLYGYTF; cdr3_nt: TGCAGCGTTGAAATCAGGCTCTATGGCTACACCTTC
clone_size: -; d_call: -; v_call: TRBV7-3; j_call: TRBJ2-5; cdr3_aa: CASSLVGGETQYF; cdr3_nt: TGTGCCAGCAGCTTAGTAGGAGGGGAGACCCAGTACTTC
clone_size: -; d_call: TRBD1; v_call: TRBV28; j_call: TRBJ2-1; cdr3_aa: CASSLLTTGGVFNEQFF; cdr3_nt: TGTGCCAGCAGTTTATTAACAACAGGGGGCGTGTTCAATGAGCAGTTCTTC
clone_size: few; d_call: -; v_call: TRBV12-2; j_call: TRBJ1-5; cdr3_aa: CASRLVTGVRQPQHF; cdr3_nt: TGTGCAAGTCGCTTAGTCACAGGGGTTCGTCAGCCCCAGCATTTT
clone_size: -; d_call: TRBD1; v_call: TRBV7-9; j_call: TRBJ1-2; cdr3_aa: CASSRQGYNYGYTF; cdr3_nt: TGTGCCAGCAGCCGACAGGGGTATAACTATGGCTACACCTTC
clone_size: -; d_call: -; v_call: TRBV29-1; j_call: TRBJ2-1; cdr3_aa: CSVETGVESYNEQFF; cdr3_nt: TGCAGCGTTGAAACGGGGGTTGAGTCCTACAATGAGCAGTTCTTC
clone_size: few; d_call: TRBD1; v_call: TRBV7-9; j_call: TRBJ2-3; cdr3_aa: CASGLWSTGGTADTQYF; cdr3_nt: TGTGCCAGCGGACTCTGGTCGACAGGGGGAACTGCAGATACGCAGTATTTT
clone_size: -; d_call: -; v_call: TRBV7-9; j_call: TRBJ2-1; cdr3_aa: CASSSIGASNEQFF; cdr3_nt: TGTGCCAGCAGCTCTATTGGGGCTAGCAATGAGCAGTTCTTC
clone_size: once; d_call: -; v_call: TRBV5-1; j_call: TRBJ2-4; cdr3_aa: CASSQIPSNIQYF; cdr3_nt: TGTGCCAGCAGCCAGATCCCTAGCAACATTCAGTACTTC
clone_size: -; d_call: TRBD1; v_call: TRBV4-1; j_call: TRBJ2-3; cdr3_aa: CASSQEGESTGDFWDTQYF; cdr3_nt: TGCGCCAGCAGCCAAGAAGGGGAATCGACAGGGGATTTTTGGGATACGCAGTATTTT
clone_size: -; d_call: TRBD1; v_call: TRBV19; j_call: TRBJ1-2; cdr3_aa: CASSKRTGEGYTF; cdr3_nt: TGTGCCAGTAGTAAACGGACAGGCGAAGGCTACACCTTC
clone_size: few; d_call: -; v_call: TRBV28; j_call: TRBJ1-1; cdr3_aa: CASSLWGLTEAFF; cdr3_nt: TGTGCCAGCAGTTTATGGGGACTTACTGAAGCTTTCTTT
clone_size: -; d_call: TRBD2; v_call: TRBV11-1; j_call: TRBJ2-3; cdr3_aa: CASSLAEGLAGATDTQYF; cdr3_nt: TGTGCCAGCAGCTTAGCCGAAGGACTAGCGGGAGCAACAGATACGCAGTATTTT
clone_size: -; d_call: TRBD1; v_call: TRBV7-9; j_call: TRBJ1-5; cdr3_aa: CASSLTGGEHQPQHF; cdr3_nt: TGTGCCAGCAGCTTGACAGGGGGCGAACATCAGCCCCAGCATTTT
clone_size: -; d_call: -; v_call: TRBV28; j_call: TRBJ1-1; cdr3_aa: CASRLPGSTEAFF; cdr3_nt: TGTGCCAGCAGACTCCCAGGGTCCACTGAAGCTTTCTTT
clone_size: -; d_call: -; v_call: TRBV6-6; j_call: TRBJ2-4; cdr3_aa: CASSYGDGYIQYF; cdr3_nt: TGTGCCAGCAGTTACGGCGACGGGTACATTCAGTACTTC
clone_size: -; d_call: TRBD1; v_call: TRBV6-1; j_call: TRBJ2-4; cdr3_aa: CASSELAGGSYF; cdr3_nt: TGTGCCAGCAGTGAACTGGCAGGGGGTTCGTACTTC
clone_size: -; d_call: TRBD1; v_call: TRBV4-1; j_call: TRBJ2-5; cdr3_aa: CASSPMGTGVVETQYF; cdr3_nt: TGCGCCAGCAGCCCGATGGGGACAGGGGTCGTAGAGACCCAGTACTTC
clone_size: -; d_call: TRBD2; v_call: TRBV5-1; j_call: TRBJ2-3; cdr3_aa: CASRRGLAGADTQYF; cdr3_nt: TGCGCCAGCAGGAGAGGACTAGCCGGCGCAGATACGCAGTATTTT
clone_size: -; d_call: TRBD2; v_call: TRBV10-2; j_call: TRBJ2-3; cdr3_aa: CASSEWEGPADTQYF; cdr3_nt: TGCGCCAGCAGTGAGTGGGAGGGCCCCGCAGATACGCAGTATTTT
clone_size: -; d_call: -; v_call: TRBV7-9; j_call: TRBJ2-3; cdr3_aa: CASSLHFTDTQYF; cdr3_nt: TGTGCCAGCAGCTTACATTTCACAGATACGCAGTATTTT
clone_size: few; d_call: -; v_call: TRBV15; j_call: TRBJ2-7; cdr3_aa: CATSRGGGNDEQYF; cdr3_nt: TGTGCCACCAGCAGAGGGGGGGGCAACGACGAGCAGTACTTC
clone_size: -; d_call: -; v_call: TRBV19; j_call: TRBJ2-3; cdr3_aa: CASSIARPGGDTQYF; cdr3_nt: TGTGCCAGTAGTATAGCCCGGCCCGGAGGGGATACGCAGTATTTT
clone_size: -; d_call: TRBD2; v_call: TRBV7-6; j_call: TRBJ2-1; cdr3_aa: CASSFKLAGRNEQFF; cdr3_nt: TGTGCCAGCAGCTTTAAACTAGCGGGAAGGAATGAGCAGTTCTTC
clone_size: -; d_call: -; v_call: TRBV7-6; j_call: TRBJ1-2; cdr3_aa: CASSKDPGLGYGYTF; cdr3_nt: TGTGCCAGCAGCAAGGACCCCGGACTAGGCTATGGCTACACCTTC
clone_size: -; d_call: -; v_call: TRBV19; j_call: TRBJ2-1; cdr3_aa: CASSIGQSSYNEQFF; cdr3_nt: TGTGCCAGTAGTATCGGACAGAGCTCCTACAATGAGCAGTTCTTC
clone_size: -; d_call: -; v_call: TRBV4-2; j_call: TRBJ2-1; cdr3_aa: CASSQDDRTAYNEQFF; cdr3_nt: TGTGCCAGCAGCCAAGACGACAGAACCGCCTACAATGAGCAGTTCTTC
clone_size: -; d_call: -; v_call: TRBV6-1; j_call: TRBJ1-1; cdr3_aa: CASNQGPADEAFF; cdr3_nt: TGTGCCAGCAACCAGGGGCCAGCGGATGAAGCTTTCTTT
clone_size: -; d_call: TRBD1; v_call: TRBV5-1; j_call: TRBJ2-3; cdr3_aa: CASRGGRGERDTQYF; cdr3_nt: TGCGCCAGCCGAGGGGGCAGGGGTGAGAGAGATACGCAGTATTTT
clone_size: -; d_call: -; v_call: TRBV7-3; j_call: TRBJ1-2; cdr3_aa: CASSRQGGYGYTF; cdr3_nt: TGTGCCAGCAGCCGCCAAGGAGGCTATGGCTACACCTTC
clone_size: -; d_call: TRBD1; v_call: TRBV4-1; j_call: TRBJ1-6; cdr3_aa: CASSQEGGPLHF; cdr3_nt: TGCGCCAGCAGCCAAGAAGGGGGCCCCCTCCACTTT
clone_size: -; d_call: -; v_call: TRBV19; j_call: TRBJ2-2; cdr3_aa: CATRRDGNTGELFF; cdr3_nt: TGTGCCACAAGGAGGGACGGTAACACCGGGGAGCTGTTTTTT
clone_size: -; d_call: TRBD2; v_call: TRBV7-3; j_call: TRBJ2-5; cdr3_aa: CASSLELAGGETQYF; cdr3_nt: TGTGCCAGCAGCTTGGAACTAGCGGGAGGAGAGACCCAGTACTTC
clone_size: -; d_call: -; v_call: TRBV7-2; j_call: TRBJ2-1; cdr3_aa: CASSLGGQSYNEQFF; cdr3_nt: TGTGCCAGCAGCCTAGGGGGACAAAGCTACAATGAGCAGTTCTTC
clone_size: once; d_call: -; v_call: TRBV6-5; j_call: TRBJ2-1; cdr3_aa: CASSYDRSYNEQFF; cdr3_nt: TGTGCCAGCAGTTACGACAGAAGCTACAATGAGCAGTTCTTC
clone_size: few; d_call: -; v_call: TRBV14; j_call: TRBJ2-2; cdr3_aa: CASSQGRGRWNTGELFF; cdr3_nt: TGTGCCAGCAGCCAGGGAAGAGGGAGATGGAATACCGGGGAGCTGTTTTTT
clone_size: -; d_call: TRBD2; v_call: TRBV6-6; j_call: TRBJ2-7; cdr3_aa: CASSRGLAELTYEQYF; cdr3_nt: TGTGCCAGCAGCCGTGGGCTAGCGGAGCTGACCTACGAGCAGTACTTC
clone_size: -; d_call: -; v_call: TRBV7-9; j_call: TRBJ2-1; cdr3_aa: CASSLLTQDEQFF; cdr3_nt: TGTGCCAGCAGCTTACTTACCCAGGATGAGCAGTTCTTC
clone_size: once; d_call: TRBD1; v_call: TRBV6-1; j_call: TRBJ2-7; cdr3_aa: CASSAFGQGIGYEQYF; cdr3_nt: TGTGCCAGCAGTGCCTTCGGACAGGGGATAGGGTACGAGCAGTACTTC
clone_size: -; d_call: -; v_call: TRBV7-2; j_call: TRBJ1-3; cdr3_aa: CASSTGDISGNTIYF; cdr3_nt: TGTGCCAGCAGCACCGGGGACATCTCTGGAAACACCATATATTTT
clone_size: -; d_call: -; v_call: TRBV13; j_call: TRBJ2-1; cdr3_aa: CASSLGGTTRRNEQFF; cdr3_nt: TGTGCCAGCAGCTTAGGCGGAACTACTAGGCGCAATGAGCAGTTCTTC
clone_size: -; d_call: -; v_call: TRBV6-6; j_call: TRBJ2-1; cdr3_aa: CASSLDSEDAVF; cdr3_nt: TGTGCCAGCAGCCTCGACTCCGAGGATGCAGTCTTC
clone_size: once; d_call: TRBD2; v_call: TRBV4-2; j_call: TRBJ2-3; cdr3_aa: CASSRLLAGGQDTQYF; cdr3_nt: TGTGCCAGCAGCCGCTTATTAGCGGGGGGGCAAGATACGCAGTATTTT
clone_size: -; d_call: -; v_call: TRBV28; j_call: TRBJ2-2; cdr3_aa: CASSPGNSNTGELFF; cdr3_nt: TGTGCCAGCAGTCCAGGGAATTCAAACACCGGGGAGCTGTTTTTT
clone_size: -; d_call: TRBD2; v_call: TRBV4-1; j_call: TRBJ2-1; cdr3_aa: CASSLPAGGQHNEQFF; cdr3_nt: TGCGCCAGCAGCCTTCCAGCGGGGGGCCAACACAATGAGCAGTTCTTC
clone_size: once; d_call: TRBD2; v_call: TRBV19; j_call: TRBJ2-7; cdr3_aa: CASSIGGSGMIEQYF; cdr3_nt: TGTGCCAGTAGTATAGGCGGTAGCGGGATGATCGAGCAGTACTTC